These 28 T cell receptor beta chains share one sample of origin, sequenced in a study of T-cell memory formation after mild COVID-19. TCRdb independently ran MiXCR on the 5' RACE reads; one entry per CDR3 protein. Of 400,000 to 500,000 distinct CDR3 sequences in the sample, 24% were seen once. Sequences were obtained from PBMCs or a T cell subset sorted from them (not recorded which). All receptors derive from an adult woman who had mild COVID-19 (a few samples of this study predate the infection). Cell type and time point are not known.

The chain links TRBV12-3 or TRBV12-4 to TRBJ2-1; a weak D match, TRBD1 (6 bases). Trimming took off 6 bases at V and 8 bases at J, with 26 bases between the two ends. The CDR3 contains 17 residues. CDR3 protein: CASSPPPRTEVTDEQFF. CDR3 DNA sequence: TGTGCCAGCAGCCCCCCGCCGAGGACAGAAGTTACGGATGAGCAGTTCTTC.

The V call is TRBV5-1, the J call TRBJ1-2; 8 bases map to TRBD1. With V trimmed by 4 bases and J by 8 bases, 19 bases remained unmatched. The germline V gene encodes CDR1 SGHRS and CDR2 YFSETQ. CDR3 length: 17 amino acids. The CDR3 coding sequence is TGCGCCAGCAGCCAGCAACGCCTTGGACAGGGATTAGCCGGCTACACCTTC. Its protein product is CASSQQRLGQGLAGYTF.

The V gene is TRBV15, the J gene TRBJ1-5, with D perhaps TRBD1 (5 bases). The CDR3 is made up of 16 amino acids. Trimming shortened V by 4 bases and J by 6 bases, and 19 bases separated the two germline ends. The V gene's germline CDR1 is LNHNV and CDR2 YYDKDF (reference sequence). CDR3 sequence: CATSNRRGIRSQPQHF. CDR3 in DNA: TGTGCCACCAGCAATAGGAGGGGTATCCGTTCTCAGCCCCAGCATTTT.

The rearrangement links TRBV30 to TRBJ2-6; D not resolved. Per the germline V gene, CDR1 is GTSNPN and CDR2 is SVGIG (reference sequence). V was cut by 3 bases and J by 0 bases, with 0 bases left in between. This CDR3 contains 12 residues. The CDR3 is CAWSSGANVLTF. The CDR3 nucleotides are TGTGCCTGGAGCTCTGGGGCCAACGTCCTGACTTTC.

The V gene is TRBV12-3 or TRBV12-4, the J gene TRBJ2-3; 8 positions agree with TRBD2. J was trimmed by 0 bases and V by 7 bases; bases with no gene match: 6. The length of the CDR3 is 15 residues. The CDR3 DNA reads as TGTGCCAGCAATGGAGCGGGAGAAAGCACAGATACGCAGTATTTT. It is translated as CASNGAGESTDTQYF.

This clonotype was recorded once. The chain is built from TRBV2 and TRBJ1-2, with D perhaps matching TRBD1 (6 bases). In germline, CDR1 is SNHLY, CDR2 FYNNEI. This CDR3 has 15 amino acids. V was pared by 7 bases and J by 6 bases, with 21 bases between. The CDR3 DNA is TGTGCCAGCAAGGGATCGGCAGGGGAAAAGGATGGCTACACCTTC. It translates to CASKGSAGEKDGYTF.

The J gene is TRBJ2-7, the V gene TRBV25-1, with 11 bases matching TRBD1. J was trimmed by 3 bases and V by 3 bases; bases with no gene match: 7. CDR1 is MGHDK, CDR2 SYGVNS, per germline. CDR3 length: 16 amino acids. CDR3: CASSDRTGGEVYEQYF. In nucleotides, the CDR3 is TGTGCCAGCAGTGACCGGACAGGGGGCGAAGTCTACGAGCAGTACTTC.

The rearrangement uses TRBV7-9 and TRBJ2-1, with 8 bases fitting TRBD1. Germline V gene data show CDR1 as SEHNR and CDR2 as FQNEAQ (reference sequence). Trimming cost V 4 bases and J 9 bases; bases outside gene matches: 11. CDR3 length equals 15 residues. CDR3 sequence (DNA): TGTGCCAGCAGCTCAAGGACAGGGCCCCTCCCTGAGCAGTTCTTC. This gives the protein CASSSRTGPLPEQFF.

The chain is built from TRBV12-3 or TRBV12-4 and TRBJ1-1, with D tentatively TRBD1 (5 bases). The CDR3 length is 11 residues. With 2 bases removed from V and 11 bases from J, the gap between germline ends came to 9 bases. CDR3 in amino acids: CASSLRGLAFF. The CDR3, as DNA: TGTGCCAGCAGTTTAAGGGGTCTTGCTTTCTTT.

V gene TRBV27 combines with J gene TRBJ1-1; D is ambiguous. The V end lost 7 bases, the J end lost 6 bases, and 21 bases lay between the germline ends. Germline V gene lookup returns CDR1 MNHEY and CDR2 SMNVEV (reference sequence). The length of the CDR3 is 15 residues. The CDR3: CASMGPAERRPEAFF. As DNA, the CDR3 is TGTGCCAGCATGGGCCCAGCGGAGAGGAGGCCTGAAGCTTTCTTT.

This clonotype was seen repeatedly, ten times or more. The chain combines TRBV24-1 with TRBJ2-1; D gene uncertain. Germline loops: CDR1 KGHDR, CDR2 SFDVKD. The CDR3 totals 17 residues. Trimming removed 3 bases at V and 8 bases at J, with 22 bases between. CDR3 in DNA: TGTGCCACCAGTGATCCCAGGCAGGCCGCACGTATAGATGAGCAGTTCTTC. It specifies CATSDPRQAARIDEQFF.

This clonotype was seen a few times. The chain carries TRBV5-1 and TRBJ2-3, with D tentatively TRBD1 (5 bases). The CDR3 totals 16 residues. The V gene's germline CDR1 is SGHRS and CDR2 YFSETQ. The V end was cut by 1 base, the J end by 0 bases, with 12 bases between. This chain's CDR3 is CASSLYVRQSTDTQYF. Written as DNA, the CDR3 is TGCGCCAGCAGCTTGTATGTCCGACAGAGCACAGATACGCAGTATTTT.

There are a few counts of this clonotype. The chain carries TRBV5-5 and TRBJ2-5; 12 nucleotides match TRBD2. Germline loops: CDR1 SGHKS, CDR2 YYEKEE (reference sequence). V lost 4 bases, J lost 5 bases, and 6 bases stayed unmatched. This CDR3 spans 15 amino acids. CDR3 protein: CASSPPTSGGETQYF. In nucleotides, the CDR3 is TGTGCCAGCAGCCCCCCGACTAGCGGGGGTGAGACCCAGTACTTC.

J is TRBJ2-5 and V is TRBV3-1, with 12 bases matching TRBD2. V shed 4 bases and J 4 bases; nucleotides not matched to a gene: 7. The CDR3 consists of 16 residues. The V gene's germline CDR1 is LGHDT and CDR2 YNNKEL (reference sequence). The CDR3 DNA reads as TGTGCCAGCAGCCTCAGGACTAGCGGGAACCCAGAGACCCAGTACTTC. Protein sequence: CASSLRTSGNPETQYF.

The chain couples TRBV11-3 to TRBJ2-1, with D unclear. The germline V gene encodes CDR1 SGHNT and CDR2 YENEEA. CDR3 size: 11 residues. The V end was cut by 5 bases, the J end by 9 bases, with 8 bases between. CDR3 region: CASSPTTEQFF. CDR3 DNA sequence: TGTGCCAGCAGCCCAACAACTGAGCAGTTCTTC.

The chain links TRBV5-1 to TRBJ2-7; possibly TRBD1 for D (6 bases). The V gene lost 0 bases and the J gene lost 0 bases, with 13 bases spanning the gap. The CDR3 is made up of 16 amino acids. Germline V lookup: CDR1 SGHRS, CDR2 YFSETQ. DNA for the CDR3: TGCGCCAGCAGCTTGGCCCAAGGGGGTAGCTCCTACGAGCAGTACTTC. Protein sequence: CASSLAQGGSSYEQYF.

CDR3 residues: CASSYRGQRSGNTIYF. DNA for the CDR3: TGCGCCAGCAGCTACAGGGGGCAACGGTCTGGAAACACCATATATTTT. The chain is built from TRBV5-1 and TRBJ1-3, with 9 positions matching TRBD1. V dropped 3 bases and J dropped 1; count of bases not matched to a gene: 5. CDR1 is SGHRS, CDR2 YFSETQ, per germline. The length of the CDR3 is 16 residues.

This clonotype showed up just a few times. The chain employs TRBV7-9 and TRBJ2-5; D not resolved. Deletions cut 2 bases from V and 5 bases from J, with 15 bases between. This CDR3 is built from 15 residues. Germline values: CDR1 SEHNR, CDR2 FQNEAQ (reference sequence). CDR3 DNA: TGTGCCAGCAGCTTAAAAGGCAGGTACCCGGAGACCCAGTACTTC. This gives the protein CASSLKGRYPETQYF.

V usage is TRBV14 and J usage is TRBJ2-5; no firm D call. With 0 bases removed from V and 1 base from J, the gap between germline ends came to 6 bases. The CDR3 consists of 14 residues. Germline V gene lookup returns CDR1 SGHDN and CDR2 FVKESK. The CDR3 DNA is TGTGCCAGCAGCCAAGATTCGGTCCAAGAGACCCAGTACTTC. Amino acid sequence: CASSQDSVQETQYF.

This clonotype was found a few times. This chain links TRBV29-1 with TRBJ2-2; 12 positions agree with TRBD2. Germline-derived CDR1 and CDR2 are SQVTM and ANQGSEA. With V trimmed by 6 bases and J by 2 bases, 7 bases remained unmatched. The CDR3 is 16 amino acids. The CDR3 is CSVTPLAGGNTGELFF. The CDR3 DNA reads as TGCAGCGTGACCCCACTAGCGGGGGGAAACACCGGGGAGCTGTTTTTT.

This clonotype was recorded a few times. The chain combines TRBV4-3 with TRBJ1-5; D is uncertain. V was trimmed by 0 bases and J by 5 bases, leaving 17 bases between them. There are 17 residues in the CDR3. Per germline, CDR1 LGHNA and CDR2 YSLEER. The CDR3 protein is CASSQDRYGVADQPQHF. The CDR3 DNA follows: TGCGCCAGCAGCCAAGATCGGTACGGGGTAGCCGATCAGCCCCAGCATTTT.

The sample holds a few counts of this clonotype. This CDR3 reads CASSSPGTVYEQYF. CDR3 bases: TGCGCCAGCAGCTCACCCGGGACGGTCTACGAGCAGTACTTC. The genes are TRBV5-1 and TRBJ2-7; D assignment may be TRBD1 or TRBD2 (5 bases each). Per germline, CDR1 SGHRS and CDR2 YFSETQ. This CDR3 spans 14 amino acids. V was cut by 3 bases and J by 3 bases, with 13 bases left in between.

The chain joins TRBV20-1 to TRBJ1-2; 8 bases agree with TRBD1. This CDR3 has 16 residues. Looked up from germline, CDR1 is DFQATT and CDR2 is SNEGSKA (reference sequence). V gave up 0 bases and J gave up 5 bases; unmatched junction bases: 11. In DNA form, the CDR3 reads TGCAGTGCTAGAGATCCTGTCAGGGGGCCCCTATATGGCTACACCTTC. It is translated as CSARDPVRGPLYGYTF.

About this clonotype: Since a much larger clone is just one base distant, this may be a read error. The chain couples TRBV5-4 to TRBJ1-1; 8 bases match TRBD1. The V gene's germline CDR1 is SGHNT and CDR2 YYREEE (reference sequence). Trimming at V came to 3 bases and at J to 4 bases, leaving 2 bases not matched to a gene. The CDR3 runs 13 residues. The CDR3 reads CASSWDRSTEAFF. DNA for the CDR3: TGTGCCAGCAGCTGGGACAGGAGCACTGAAGCTTTCTTT.

The chain joins TRBV7-9 to TRBJ1-1; 7 nucleotides match TRBD1. Germline assignment: CDR1 SEHNR and CDR2 FQNEAQ (reference sequence). This CDR3 is built from 14 residues. The V gene end was trimmed by 8 bases and the J gene end by 1 base; junction bases not matched to a gene: 7. DNA of the CDR3: TGTGCCAGCTTTCGAACAGGGGAGAACACTGAAGCTTTCTTT. Its protein product is CASFRTGENTEAFF.

The CDR3 region has the DNA TGTGCCAGCAGTGAAAGGGATGGTGAGCAGTACTTC. Translating it yields CASSERDGEQYF. V usage is TRBV2 and J usage is TRBJ2-7; D uncertain. The germline V gene encodes CDR1 SNHLY and CDR2 FYNNEI. There are 12 residues in the CDR3. V gave up 2 bases and J gave up 7 bases, with 9 bases separating them.

This clonotype has a handful of counts. The CDR3 DNA reads as TGTGCCAGCAGGCGTTCAACAGGGAACACTGAAGCTTTCTTT. Amino acids: CASRRSTGNTEAFF. The gene calls are TRBV12-3 or TRBV12-4 and TRBJ1-1; tentative D call: TRBD1 (5 bases). This CDR3 contains 14 residues. V lost 6 bases and J 1 base, leaving 12 bases between the germline ends.

This sequence joins TRBV5-1 and TRBJ2-5; TRBD2 might be the D (5 bases). The germline gives CDR1 SGHRS, CDR2 YFSETQ. V was pared by 3 bases and J by 5 bases, with 11 bases between. This CDR3 contains 13 residues. The CDR3 sequence: CASSSGSGETQYF. The CDR3 DNA reads TGCGCCAGCAGCTCTGGATCGGGGGAGACCCAGTACTTC.